Presented here are 21 T cell receptor beta chains from one specimen sequenced in a study of CD8 T cells in ankylosing spondylitis. TCRdb ran MiXCR on the 5' RACE reads and lists one entry per CDR3 protein. The repertoire holds over 150,000 distinct CDR3 sequences, with roughly 18% as singletons. Source material: blood, either unsorted or a sorted T cell fraction (not recorded which). The receptors originated from a male donor aged 10 to 30 with ankylosing spondylitis or in good health (not recorded which).

Many counts were recorded for this clonotype. This chain joins TRBV6-5 and TRBJ1-1; possible D gene TRBD1, 6 bases. The germline CDR1 and CDR2 sequences are MNHEY and SVGAGI. The V gene lost 4 bases and the J gene lost 4 bases, with 22 bases spanning the gap. This CDR3 is built from 17 residues. CDR3 loop: CASSSLRGRGSGTEAFF. DNA for the CDR3: TGTGCCAGCAGTTCCCTGCGGGGGCGGGGGTCGGGCACTGAAGCTTTCTTT.

At least ten counts were recorded for this clonotype. This chain connects TRBV30 to TRBJ2-3; no reliable D call. Trimming removed 0 bases at V and 1 base at J, with 8 bases between. Per germline, CDR1 GTSNPN and CDR2 SVGIG (reference sequence). CDR3 size: 14 residues. CDR3 in DNA: TGTGCCTGGAGTGTTGTTGGAGGCACAGATACGCAGTATTTT. This translates into CAWSVVGGTDTQYF.

This clonotype was detected a few times. The J gene is TRBJ2-3, the V gene TRBV6-5; possible D gene TRBD1, 5 bases. V lost 5 bases and J 2 bases, leaving 17 bases between the germline ends. CDR3 length: 16 amino acids. Germline V CDR1 and CDR2: MNHEY, SVGAGI. The CDR3 coding sequence is TGTGCCAGCAGTAGACGTACAGGTTTGATCACAGATACGCAGTATTTT. Its translation: CASSRRTGLITDTQYF.

This clonotype occurred many times. The CDR3 sequence is CASSERGRGYSGNTIYF. CDR3 DNA sequence: TGTGCCAGCAGCGAGAGGGGCCGGGGCTACTCTGGAAACACCATATATTTT. The genes are TRBV9 and TRBJ1-3; D might be TRBD1 (5 bases). Trimming took 3 bases from V and 0 from J, leaving 16 bases between them. The CDR3 extends over 17 amino acids. Germline values: CDR1 SGDLS, CDR2 YYNGEE.

This clonotype was seen repeatedly, ten times or more. The rearrangement uses TRBV7-7 and TRBJ2-3; D is ambiguous. Germline V lookup: CDR1 SSHAT, CDR2 FNYEAQ (reference sequence). V was pared by 5 bases and J by 1 base, with 13 bases between. The CDR3 runs to 15 residues. As DNA, the CDR3 is TGTGCCAGCAGCCCGGGTCCCCGCGGCACAGATACGCAGTATTTT. Protein product: CASSPGPRGTDTQYF.

There are many counts of this clonotype. V is TRBV20-1 and J is TRBJ1-1; D is ambiguous. The CDR3 is 13 residues long. Trimming removed 0 bases at V and 1 base at J, with 6 bases between. CDR1 and CDR2 (germline): DFQATT, SNEGSKA (reference sequence). The CDR3 DNA reads TGCAGTGCTAGAGAATTGACGAACACTGAAGCTTTCTTT. Protein product: CSARELTNTEAFF.

This clonotype has a count of ten or more. The chain combines TRBV28 with TRBJ1-5; TRBD1 aligns across 7 bases. The germline gives CDR1 MDHEN, CDR2 SYDVKM. The CDR3 has 15 amino acids. Trimming removed 6 bases from V and 3 bases from J; junction bases left unmatched: 8. The CDR3 loop is CASRAGTAINQPQHF. The CDR3 nucleotides read TGTGCCAGCAGGGCCGGGACAGCCATCAATCAGCCCCAGCATTTT.

This clonotype was counted ten times or more. V and J are TRBV10-3 and TRBJ1-1; D is unclear. Per the germline V gene, CDR1 is ENHRY and CDR2 is SYGVKD. The CDR3 totals 13 residues. Between the trimmed V and J ends, which lost 9 bases and 0 bases, there was a span of 11 bases. DNA for the CDR3: TGTGCCATAAGAGGATCTATGAACACTGAAGCTTTCTTT. This codes for CAIRGSMNTEAFF.

This clonotype showed up many times. This chain uses TRBV7-2 with TRBJ2-1; the match to TRBD2 covers 8 bases. The trim removed 3 bases at V and 0 bases at J, leaving 4 bases unmatched. Germline V gene sequence: CDR1 SGHTA, CDR2 FQGNSA. The CDR3 totals 16 residues. The CDR3 spells CASSFRGTSSYNEQFF. The CDR3 nucleotides are TGTGCCAGCAGCTTCCGGGGGACTAGCTCCTACAATGAGCAGTTCTTC.

The chain combines TRBV4-1 with TRBJ1-1; D not certain. The CDR3 has 14 amino acids. With 1 base removed from V and 0 bases from J, the gap between germline ends came to 6 bases. Per the germline V gene, CDR1 is MGHRA and CDR2 is YSYEKL. CDR3 DNA sequence: TGCGCCAGCAGCCAAGCCTTTTTGAACACTGAAGCTTTCTTT. Amino acids: CASSQAFLNTEAFF.

This clonotype was seen repeatedly, ten times or more. The DNA for the CDR3 is TGTGCCAGCAGCCTAGGACGGGACCGCACCGGGGAGCTGTTTTTT. As protein: CASSLGRDRTGELFF. This sequence joins TRBV9 and TRBJ2-2; D is tentatively TRBD1 or TRBD2 (5 bases each). V was trimmed by 4 bases and J by 4 bases, leaving 14 bases between them. This CDR3 has 15 amino acids. CDR1 and CDR2 (germline): SGDLS, YYNGEE. The whole variable domain, filled in from reference TRBV9 and TRBJ2-2, reads DSGVTQTPKHLITATGQRVTLRCSPRSGDLSVYWYQQSLDQGLQFLIQYYNGEERAKGNILERFSAQQFPDLHSELNLSSLELGDSALYFCASSLGRDRTGELFFGEGSRLTVL.

This clonotype was seen repeatedly, ten times or more. The chain uses TRBV6-6 and TRBJ2-7, with D maybe TRBD1 (5 bases). The V and J ends lost 7 bases and 7 bases respectively, with 14 bases between them. CDR1 and CDR2 from the germline V gene are MNHNY and SVGAGI (reference sequence). This CDR3 comprises 12 residues. This chain's CDR3 is CASNRDRSEQYF. DNA of the CDR3: TGTGCCAGCAACCGAGACAGATCTGAGCAGTACTTC.

In its sample, this clonotype was seen many times. This sequence joins TRBV5-1 and TRBJ2-1; maybe TRBD1 (6 bases). The CDR3 runs 13 residues. V shed 5 bases and J shed 9 bases, with 15 bases lying between them. Germline V gene sequence: CDR1 SGHRS, CDR2 YFSETQ. DNA for the CDR3: TGCGCCAGCAGATCGACAGGTCGATTTGAGCAGTTCTTC. This codes for CASRSTGRFEQFF. The whole variable domain, filled in from reference TRBV5-1 and TRBJ2-1, reads KAGVTQTPRYLIKTRGQQVTLSCSPISGHRSVSWYQQTPGQGLQFLFEYFSETQRNKGNFPGRFSGRQFSNSRSEMNVSTLELGDSALYLCASRSTGRFEQFFGPGTRLTVL.

Ten or more counts support this clonotype. This sequence joins TRBV30 and TRBJ2-1, with D possibly matching TRBD1 (6 bases). Germline-derived CDR1 and CDR2 are GTSNPN and SVGIG (reference sequence). The CDR3 contains 15 residues. Trimming pared 8 bases from V and 7 bases from J, leaving 24 bases between. In DNA, the CDR3 is TGTGCCCATTGGAACCCCTACAGGGAAAAAAATGAGCAGTTCTTC. Amino acid sequence: CAHWNPYREKNEQFF.

V gene TRBV29-1 combines with J gene TRBJ2-1; TRBD2 matches at 13 bases. Germline-derived CDR1 and CDR2 are SQVTM and ANQGSEA. The CDR3 totals 17 residues. With 3 bases clipped from V and 4 bases from J, the junction kept 9 bases outside the gene matches. As DNA, the CDR3 is TGCAGCGTTGATTCTGTCGGACTAGCGGGAGTTTACAATGAGCAGTTCTTC. It is translated as CSVDSVGLAGVYNEQFF.

Many counts were recorded for this clonotype. The chain carries TRBV18 and TRBJ2-7; TRBD2 matches 14 bases. Germline V gives CDR1 KGHSH, CDR2 LQKENI. CDR3 size: 17 residues. The V segment lost 6 bases and the J segment 0 bases; nucleotides outside the gene matches: 7. CDR3 region: CASSPGLAGVPSYEQYF. CDR3 DNA sequence: TGTGCCAGCTCGCCGGGACTAGCGGGAGTTCCCTCCTACGAGCAGTACTTC.

This clonotype appeared many times. As DNA, the CDR3 is TGTGCCAGCAGCTCTGGACGGAGAGACACTGAAGCTTTCTTT. Amino acid sequence: CASSSGRRDTEAFF. The V gene is TRBV7-2, the J gene TRBJ1-1; D unclear. V lost 4 bases and J 3 bases, leaving 12 bases between the germline ends. This CDR3 spans 14 amino acids. Germline CDR1 and CDR2: SGHTA and FQGNSA.

This clonotype was seen at least ten times. The chain employs TRBV7-9 and TRBJ2-1, with 9 bases matching TRBD2. CDR1 and CDR2 from the germline V gene are SEHNR and FQNEAQ (reference sequence). This CDR3 is built from 14 residues. Trimming at V came to 11 bases and at J to 2 bases, leaving 7 bases not matched to a gene. This CDR3 reads CALEKREAYNEQFF. In nucleotides, the CDR3 is TGTGCCCTAGAAAAGCGGGAGGCCTACAATGAGCAGTTCTTC.

This clonotype was counted ten times or more. J is TRBJ2-1 and V is TRBV19; D unclear. This CDR3 spans 16 amino acids. Trimming took off 0 bases at V and 6 bases at J, with 15 bases between the two ends. The germline V gene has CDR1 LNHDA and CDR2 SQIVND (reference sequence). CDR3 sequence: CASSIDRTLSSNEQFF. CDR3 bases: TGTGCCAGTAGTATAGACCGGACCTTGTCGAGCAATGAGCAGTTCTTC.

CDR3 in DNA: TGTGCCAGCAGCTTAAGCGGAGACTCCTACAATGAGCAGTTCTTC. Its protein product is CASSLSGDSYNEQFF. The chain combines TRBV7-3 with TRBJ2-1; D gene unclear. From germline, CDR1 is SGHTA and CDR2 FQGTGA. The ends were cut back, 1 base at V and 0 bases at J, with 7 bases in the middle. The CDR3 runs 15 residues.

This sequence joins TRBV7-6 and TRBJ2-2, with D perhaps given as TRBD1 or TRBD2 (5 bases each). Trimming shortened V by 1 base and J by 6 bases, and 15 bases separated the two germline ends. Germline V gene lookup returns CDR1 SGHVS and CDR2 FNYEAQ. The CDR3 is made up of 16 amino acids. The CDR3, as DNA: TGTGCCAGCAGCTTAGGCGAGGCTAGAGGGGCCGGGGAGCTGTTTTTT. This codes for CASSLGEARGAGELFF.